This TCR beta chain was observed in a study of molecular identifiers for immune sequencing clone quantification (dated by TCRdb to 2016 to 2019). Broadly, across the study: For a replicate experiment, RNA from about 20,000 or 100,000 naive CD8 T cells was divided into five aliquots, of which four were sequenced. CD8 T cells were used in a methods study to benchmark molecular-identifier clustering-based TCR repertoire sequencing (MIDCIRS) and TCR RNA copy counting.

Naive CD8 T cell libraries were made from about 20,000 to 1,000,000 sorted cells using 10%, 30% or 50% of purified RNA. On a BD FACSAria II, naive CD8 T cells were FACS-sorted as CD8+CD4-CCR7+CD45RA+ and collected into RLT Plus buffer. To test detection sensitivity, Jurkat RNA equal to ten TCR copies was added to samples of roughly 18,000-1,000,000 naive CD8 T cells. CD8 T cells were enriched using RosetteSep CD8+ T Cell Enrichment Cocktail and Ficoll-Paque, and the enriched cells then underwent ACK red cell lysis. The investigation overall reported the following: The naive libraries included spiked-in Jurkat TCR RNA (more than nine copies' worth), and this Jurkat TCR RNA is not part of the donor repertoire. Modeling indicated about 3.1 TCR RNA copies recovered per cell, compared with about 9.7 by digital PCR, which implies a capture efficiency of about 27%. In CMV-specific effector cells, clones with more than 20 RNA copies accounted for over 99% of molecules, whereas in naive cells such clones accounted for under 1%. The sizes of highly expanded clones could end up underestimated when identical TCR molecules share a barcode. Spiked-in Jurkat TCR RNA equivalent to a single cell was reported to be detectable even among 800,000 to 1,000,000 naive CD8 T cells. When barcode sub-clustering was left out, chimeric consensus sequences inflated TCR diversity, with chimeras reaching as high as 47%.

Library preparation was by PCR. The sequencing machine was a NextSeq 500. Bulk TCR libraries were prepared as previously described, using TCR primers listed in Table S5. The Qiagen AllPrep DNA/RNA kit was used to purify total RNA. Before analysis, reads from multiple sequencing runs of one library were combined. Per the authors' processing: Reads were retained only if an exact TCR constant sequence was present, and the retained reads were trimmed to 150 nt and grouped according to their 12-nt molecular barcodes. Within each barcode group, reads were sub-clustered at a 15% Levenshtein threshold, and quality-weighted consensus sequences were built per RNA molecule. Non-functional sequences were filtered out, along with any lower-count sequence sitting one edit away from another sequence. Based on a fit of two negative binomial distributions, barcode sub-clusters having less than 20% of the maximum read count were discarded. TCRdb reprocessed the public reads (quality trimming at Q25 with fastp, clone calling with MiXCR) and kept in-frame beta chains. When rows share a CDR3 protein, they turn into one entry using the most common DNA and genes. TCRdb assigned the V and J calls; the authors' analysis was not used. For this sample the table gives over 100,000 distinct CDR3 sequences, of which less than 35% were detected only once. Less than 10% of the sample is held by the ten biggest clonotypes.

V is reduced by 1 base and J by 9 bases, leaving a spacing of 14 bases between them. The CDR3 numbers 14 residues from cysteine through phenylalanine. Only the CDR3 part of the read is kept: 42 bases, read in frame from the first base. From a lookup of the germline V gene, CDR1 and CDR2 are SGHRS and YFSETQ. This clonotype was found a few times. This clone's antigen is unknown. Qualities for individual bases were not recorded, and no much larger clone is one base off. This TCR came from a human donor in good health. Some libraries in this study had Jurkat cell RNA spiked in. The chain is made from TRBV5-1 and TRBJ2-1; D gene: possibly TRBD1, on 5 matching bases. The sample taken for sequencing was naive CD8+ T cells from blood, with Jurkat cell RNA spiked in. The cell subset or site label for this specimen denotes: FACS-sorted CD8+CD4-CCR7+CD45RA+ naive T cells. The CDR3 region reads CASSLTFPRGEQFF. The DNA sequence is given as TGCGCCAGCAGCTTGACATTTCCTAGGGGTGAGCAGTTCTTC.